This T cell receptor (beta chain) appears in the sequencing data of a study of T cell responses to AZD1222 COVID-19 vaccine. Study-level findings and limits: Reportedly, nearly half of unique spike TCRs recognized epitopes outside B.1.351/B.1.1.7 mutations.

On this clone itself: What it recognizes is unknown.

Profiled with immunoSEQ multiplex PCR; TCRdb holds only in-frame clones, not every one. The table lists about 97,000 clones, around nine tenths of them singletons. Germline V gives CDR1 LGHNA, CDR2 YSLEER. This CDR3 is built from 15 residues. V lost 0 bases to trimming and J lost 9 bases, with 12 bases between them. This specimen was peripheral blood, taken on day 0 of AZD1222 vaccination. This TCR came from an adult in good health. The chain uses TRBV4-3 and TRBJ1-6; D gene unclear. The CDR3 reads CASSQDGLRGSPLHF. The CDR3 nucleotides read TGCGCCAGCAGCCAAGACGGACTGCGGGGTTCACCCCTCCACTTT.